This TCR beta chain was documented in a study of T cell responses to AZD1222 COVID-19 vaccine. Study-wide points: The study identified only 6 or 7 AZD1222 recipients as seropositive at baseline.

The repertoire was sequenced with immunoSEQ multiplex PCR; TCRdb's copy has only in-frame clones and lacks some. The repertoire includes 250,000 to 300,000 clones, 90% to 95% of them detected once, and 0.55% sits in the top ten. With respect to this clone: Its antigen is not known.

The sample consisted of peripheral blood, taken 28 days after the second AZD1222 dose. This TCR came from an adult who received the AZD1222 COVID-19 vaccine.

CDR3 sequence: CATTSGTPPFEQYF. In DNA, the CDR3 is TGTGCCACCACCTCCGGGACACCCCCCTTCGAGCAGTACTTC. This chain links TRBV24-1 with TRBJ2-7; D possibly corresponds to TRBD1 (6 bases). V lost 8 bases and J 6 bases, leaving 19 bases between the germline ends. The germline CDR1 and CDR2 sequences are KGHDR and SFDVKD. This CDR3 is 14 amino acids long.